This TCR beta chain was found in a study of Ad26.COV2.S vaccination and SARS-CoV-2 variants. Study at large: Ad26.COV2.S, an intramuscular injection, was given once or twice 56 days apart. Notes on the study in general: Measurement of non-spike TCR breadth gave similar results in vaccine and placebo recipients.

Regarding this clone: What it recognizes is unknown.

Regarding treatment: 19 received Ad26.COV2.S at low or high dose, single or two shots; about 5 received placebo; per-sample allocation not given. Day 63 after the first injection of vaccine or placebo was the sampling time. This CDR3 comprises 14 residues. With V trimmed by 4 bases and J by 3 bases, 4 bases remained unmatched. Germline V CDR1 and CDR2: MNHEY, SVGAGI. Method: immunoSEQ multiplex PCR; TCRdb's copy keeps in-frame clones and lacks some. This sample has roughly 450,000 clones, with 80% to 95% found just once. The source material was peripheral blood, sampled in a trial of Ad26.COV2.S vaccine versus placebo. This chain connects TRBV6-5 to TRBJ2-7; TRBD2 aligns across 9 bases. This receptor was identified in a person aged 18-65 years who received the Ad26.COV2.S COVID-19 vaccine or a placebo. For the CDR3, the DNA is TGTGCCAGCAGTTTGCGGGAGGGAGGCTACGAGCAGTACTTC. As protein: CASSLREGGYEQYF.